This T cell receptor beta chain comes out of a study of cytomegalovirus exposure and HLA in healthy donors. Looking at the study overall: The study placed approximately 81% of its approximately 400 genotyped donors in the Caucasian-associated ancestry cluster. Whole-study results and caveats: A reported reduction in N-insertions relative to the roughly 640-donor mean was seen in an Asian-associated ancestry cluster in a later analysis.

Germline-derived CDR1 and CDR2 are SNHLY and FYNNEI. V gave up 4 bases and J gave up 4 bases, with 11 bases separating them. This CDR3 has 13 amino acids. Sampled while nominally healthy, donors likely had unrecorded immune exposures. This clone was recorded a few times. The target antigen is unknown. The PCR made use of 60 Vbeta and 13 Jbeta primers. The method was immunoSEQ multiplex PCR; TCRdb's version includes in-frame clones alone and lacks a portion of them. The sample lists 150,000 or so clones, 80% occurring once. This sequence joins TRBV2 and TRBJ2-7; maybe TRBD1 (5 bases). Sequencing was performed on PBMCs. The receptor comes from a woman aged 40 to 55 in good health and CMV-seronegative. CDR3 bases: TGTGCCAGCAGTGCCCGACAGTTATACGAGCAGTACTTC. It is translated as CASSARQLYEQYF.